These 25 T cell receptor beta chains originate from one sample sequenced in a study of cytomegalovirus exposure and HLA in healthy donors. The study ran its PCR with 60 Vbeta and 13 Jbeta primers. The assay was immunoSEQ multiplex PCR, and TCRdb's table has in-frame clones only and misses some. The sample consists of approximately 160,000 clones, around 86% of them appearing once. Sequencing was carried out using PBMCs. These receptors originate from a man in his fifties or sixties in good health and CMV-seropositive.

This CDR3 reads CASRTSDRQFF. In DNA, the CDR3 is TGTGCCAGCAGGACAAGCGACAGGCAGTTCTTC. This rearrangement joins TRBV6-5 to TRBJ2-1, with a tentative D call TRBD1 (5 bases). Germline V gives CDR1 MNHEY, CDR2 SVGAGI. The ends were cut back, 6 bases at V and 12 bases at J, with 12 bases in the middle. CDR3 length equals 11 residues.

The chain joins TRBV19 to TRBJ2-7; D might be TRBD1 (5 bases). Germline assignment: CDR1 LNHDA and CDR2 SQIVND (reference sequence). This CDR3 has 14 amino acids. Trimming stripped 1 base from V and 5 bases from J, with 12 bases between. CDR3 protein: CASSIVQGSNEQYF. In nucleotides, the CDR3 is TGTGCCAGTAGTATAGTTCAGGGTAGCAACGAGCAGTACTTC.

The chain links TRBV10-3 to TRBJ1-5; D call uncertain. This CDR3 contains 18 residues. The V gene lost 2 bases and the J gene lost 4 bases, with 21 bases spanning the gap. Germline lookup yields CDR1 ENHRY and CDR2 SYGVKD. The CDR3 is CAISENSGFSVNNQPQHF. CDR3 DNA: TGTGCCATCAGTGAGAACTCGGGTTTTAGCGTGAATAATCAGCCCCAGCATTTT.

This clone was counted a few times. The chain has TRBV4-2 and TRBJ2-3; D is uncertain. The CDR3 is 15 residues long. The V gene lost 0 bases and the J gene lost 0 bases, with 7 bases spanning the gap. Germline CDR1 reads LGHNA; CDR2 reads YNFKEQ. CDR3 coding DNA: TGTGCCAGCAGCCAAGATGCTACTAGCACAGATACGCAGTATTTT. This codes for CASSQDATSTDTQYF.

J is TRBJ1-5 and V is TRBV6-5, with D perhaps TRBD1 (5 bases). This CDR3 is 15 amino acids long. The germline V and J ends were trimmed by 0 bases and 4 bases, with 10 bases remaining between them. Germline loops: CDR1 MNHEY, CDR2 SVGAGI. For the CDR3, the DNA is TGTGCCAGCAGTTACTCGTTTGCAGGGAATCAGCCCCAGCATTTT. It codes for CASSYSFAGNQPQHF.

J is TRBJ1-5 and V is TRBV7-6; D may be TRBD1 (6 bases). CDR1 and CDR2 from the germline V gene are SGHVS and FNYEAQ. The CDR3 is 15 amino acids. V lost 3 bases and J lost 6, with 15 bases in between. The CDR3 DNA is TGTGCCAGCAGCTTGGGCAGGGGAAGTGGTCAGCCCCAGCATTTT. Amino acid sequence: CASSLGRGSGQPQHF.

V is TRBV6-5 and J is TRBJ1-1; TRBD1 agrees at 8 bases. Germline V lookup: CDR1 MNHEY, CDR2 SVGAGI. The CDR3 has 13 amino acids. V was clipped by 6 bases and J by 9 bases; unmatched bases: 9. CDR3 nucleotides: TGTGCCAGCAGCCTAGGGACAGGCGGGAAAGCTTTCTTT. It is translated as CASSLGTGGKAFF.

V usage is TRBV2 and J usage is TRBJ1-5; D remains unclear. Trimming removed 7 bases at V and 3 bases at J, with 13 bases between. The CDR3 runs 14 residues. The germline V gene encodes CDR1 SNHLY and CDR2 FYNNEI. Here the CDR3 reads CASKNRGLNQPQHF. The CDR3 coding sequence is TGTGCCAGCAAAAATCGCGGACTCAATCAGCCCCAGCATTTT. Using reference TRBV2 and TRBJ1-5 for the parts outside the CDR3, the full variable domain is EPEVTQTPSHQVTQMGQEVILRCVPISNHLYFYWYRQILGQKVEFLVSFYNNEISEKSEIFDDQFSVERPDGSNFTLKIRSTKLEDSAMYFCASKNRGLNQPQHFGDGTRLSIL.

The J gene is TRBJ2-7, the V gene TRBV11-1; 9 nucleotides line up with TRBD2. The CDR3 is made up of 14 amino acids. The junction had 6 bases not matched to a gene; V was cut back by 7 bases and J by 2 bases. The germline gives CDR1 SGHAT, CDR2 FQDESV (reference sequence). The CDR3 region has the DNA TGTGCCAGCAAACAAGCGGGAGGCACCTACGAGCAGTACTTC. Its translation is CASKQAGGTYEQYF.

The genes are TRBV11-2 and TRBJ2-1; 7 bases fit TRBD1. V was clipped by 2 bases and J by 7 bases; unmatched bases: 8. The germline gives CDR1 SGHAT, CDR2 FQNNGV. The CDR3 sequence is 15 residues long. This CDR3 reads CASSLRVDRANEQFF. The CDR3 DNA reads TGTGCCAGCAGCTTAAGGGTCGACAGGGCGAATGAGCAGTTCTTC.

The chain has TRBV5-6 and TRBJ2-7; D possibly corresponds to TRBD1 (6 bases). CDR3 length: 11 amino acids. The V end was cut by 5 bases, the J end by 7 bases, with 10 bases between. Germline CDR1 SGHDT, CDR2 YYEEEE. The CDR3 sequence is CASRLGGEQYF. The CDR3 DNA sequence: TGTGCCAGCAGGTTAGGGGGTGAGCAGTACTTC.

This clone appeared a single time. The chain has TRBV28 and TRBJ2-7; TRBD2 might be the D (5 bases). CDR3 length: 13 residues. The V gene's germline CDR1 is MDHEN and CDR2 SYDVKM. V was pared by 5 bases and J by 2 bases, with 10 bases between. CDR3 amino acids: CASSGSPPYEQYF. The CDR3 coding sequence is TGTGCCAGCAGTGGGAGTCCCCCCTACGAGCAGTACTTC.

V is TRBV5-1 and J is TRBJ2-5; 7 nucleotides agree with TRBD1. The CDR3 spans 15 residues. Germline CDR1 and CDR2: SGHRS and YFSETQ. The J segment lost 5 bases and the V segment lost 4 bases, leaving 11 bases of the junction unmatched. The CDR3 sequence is CASSPQGQSMETQYF. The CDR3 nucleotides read TGCGCCAGCAGCCCACAGGGGCAAAGCATGGAGACCCAGTACTTC.

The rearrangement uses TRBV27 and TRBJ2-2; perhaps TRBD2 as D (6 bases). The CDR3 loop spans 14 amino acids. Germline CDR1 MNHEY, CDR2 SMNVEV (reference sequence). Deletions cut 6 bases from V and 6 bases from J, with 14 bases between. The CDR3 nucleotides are TGTGCCAGCAGCTTAGCGGAGGTGTCCGGGGAGCTGTTTTTT. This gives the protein CASSLAEVSGELFF.

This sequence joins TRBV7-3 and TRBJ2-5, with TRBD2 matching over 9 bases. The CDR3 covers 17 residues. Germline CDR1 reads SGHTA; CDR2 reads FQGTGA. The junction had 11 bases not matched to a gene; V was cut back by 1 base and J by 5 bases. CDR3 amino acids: CASSLIGGTSPWETQYF. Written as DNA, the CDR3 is TGTGCCAGCAGCTTAATCGGGGGGACTAGCCCCTGGGAGACCCAGTACTTC. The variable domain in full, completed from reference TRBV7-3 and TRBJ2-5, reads GAGVSQTPSNKVTEKGKYVELRCDPISGHTALYWYRQSLGQGPEFLIYFQGTGAADDSGLPNDRFFAVRPEGSVSTLKIQRTERGDSAVYLCASSLIGGTSPWETQYFGPGTRLLVL.

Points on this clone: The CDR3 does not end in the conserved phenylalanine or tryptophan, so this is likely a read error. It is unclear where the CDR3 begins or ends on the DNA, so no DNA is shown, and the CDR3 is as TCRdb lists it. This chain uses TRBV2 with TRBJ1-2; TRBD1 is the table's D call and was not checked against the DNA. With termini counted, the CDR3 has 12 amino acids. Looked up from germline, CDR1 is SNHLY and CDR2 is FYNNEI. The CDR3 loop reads CASRRAQGFPYY.

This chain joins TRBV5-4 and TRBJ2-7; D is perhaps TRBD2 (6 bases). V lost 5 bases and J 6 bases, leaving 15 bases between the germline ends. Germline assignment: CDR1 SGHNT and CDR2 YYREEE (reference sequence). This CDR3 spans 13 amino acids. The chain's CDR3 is CASRFGGAGEQYF. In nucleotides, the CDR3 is TGTGCCAGCAGATTTGGAGGGGCCGGCGAGCAGTACTTC.

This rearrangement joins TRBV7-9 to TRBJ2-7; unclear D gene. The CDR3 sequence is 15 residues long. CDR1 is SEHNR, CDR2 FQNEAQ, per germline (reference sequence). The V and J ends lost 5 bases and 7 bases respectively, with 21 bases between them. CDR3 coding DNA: TGTGCCAGCAGCCCTAAGATTCTAGATACGAGGGAGCAGTACTTC. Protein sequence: CASSPKILDTREQYF.

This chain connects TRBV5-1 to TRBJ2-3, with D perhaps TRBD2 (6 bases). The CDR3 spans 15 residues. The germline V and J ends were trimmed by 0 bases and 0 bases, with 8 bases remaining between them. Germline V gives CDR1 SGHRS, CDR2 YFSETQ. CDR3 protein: CASSLEGRSTDTQYF. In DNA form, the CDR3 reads TGCGCCAGCAGCTTGGAAGGGAGGAGCACAGATACGCAGTATTTT.

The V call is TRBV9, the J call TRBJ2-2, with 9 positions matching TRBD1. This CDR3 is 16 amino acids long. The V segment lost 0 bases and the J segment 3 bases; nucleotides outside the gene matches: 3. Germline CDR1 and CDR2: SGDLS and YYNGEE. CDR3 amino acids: CASSVGGQGHTGELFF. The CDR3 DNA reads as TGTGCCAGCAGCGTAGGGGGACAGGGACACACCGGGGAGCTGTTTTTT.

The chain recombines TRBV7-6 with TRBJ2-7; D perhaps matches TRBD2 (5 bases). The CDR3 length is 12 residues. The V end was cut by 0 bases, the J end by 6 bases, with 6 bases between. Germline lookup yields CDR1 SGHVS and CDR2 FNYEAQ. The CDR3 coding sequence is TGTGCCAGCAGCTTAGCGGCGGGCGAGCAGTACTTC. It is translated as CASSLAAGEQYF.

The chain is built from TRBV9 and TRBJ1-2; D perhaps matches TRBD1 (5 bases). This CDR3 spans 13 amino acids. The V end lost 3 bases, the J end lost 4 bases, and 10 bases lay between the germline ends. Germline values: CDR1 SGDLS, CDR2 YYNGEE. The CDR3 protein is CASSGQIGYGYTF. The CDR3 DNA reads TGTGCCAGCAGCGGACAGATAGGCTATGGCTACACCTTC.

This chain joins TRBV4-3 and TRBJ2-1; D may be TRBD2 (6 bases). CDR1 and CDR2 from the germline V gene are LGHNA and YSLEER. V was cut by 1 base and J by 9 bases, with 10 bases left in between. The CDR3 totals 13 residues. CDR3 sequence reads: CASSQGAGGEQFF. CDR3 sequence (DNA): TGCGCCAGCAGCCAAGGGGCCGGGGGTGAGCAGTTCTTC.

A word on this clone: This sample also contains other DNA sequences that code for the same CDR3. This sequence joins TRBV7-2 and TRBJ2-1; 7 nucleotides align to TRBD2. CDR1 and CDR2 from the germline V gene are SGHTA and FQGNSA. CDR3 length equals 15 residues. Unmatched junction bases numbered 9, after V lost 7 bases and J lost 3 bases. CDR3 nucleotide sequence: TGTGCCAGCACCTATTCAGCGGGGTACTACAATGAGCAGTTCTTC. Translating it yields CASTYSAGYYNEQFF.

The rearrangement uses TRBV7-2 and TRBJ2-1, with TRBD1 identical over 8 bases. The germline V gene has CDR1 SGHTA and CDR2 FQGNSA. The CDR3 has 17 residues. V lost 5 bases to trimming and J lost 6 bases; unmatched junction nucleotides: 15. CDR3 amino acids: CASSHGVTGTGPNEQFF. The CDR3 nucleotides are TGTGCCAGCAGCCATGGGGTAACTGGGACAGGCCCCAATGAGCAGTTCTTC.